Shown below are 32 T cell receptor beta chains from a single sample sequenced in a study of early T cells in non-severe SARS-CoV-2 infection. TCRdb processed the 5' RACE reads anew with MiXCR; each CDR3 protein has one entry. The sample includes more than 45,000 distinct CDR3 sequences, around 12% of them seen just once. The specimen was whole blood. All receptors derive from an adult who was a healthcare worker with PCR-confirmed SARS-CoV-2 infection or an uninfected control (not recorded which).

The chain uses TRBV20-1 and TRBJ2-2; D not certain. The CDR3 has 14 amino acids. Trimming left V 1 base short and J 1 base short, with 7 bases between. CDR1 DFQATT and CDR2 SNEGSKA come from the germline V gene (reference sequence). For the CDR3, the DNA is TGCAGTGCTAGAGCCCTTGGGAACACCGGGGAGCTGTTTTTT. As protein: CSARALGNTGELFF.

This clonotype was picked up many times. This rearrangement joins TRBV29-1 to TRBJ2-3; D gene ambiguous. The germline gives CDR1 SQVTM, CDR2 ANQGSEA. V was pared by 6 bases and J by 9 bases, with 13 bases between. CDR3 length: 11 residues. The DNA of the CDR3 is TGCAGCGTCAACTCCCACGGGACGCAGTATTTT. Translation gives CSVNSHGTQYF.

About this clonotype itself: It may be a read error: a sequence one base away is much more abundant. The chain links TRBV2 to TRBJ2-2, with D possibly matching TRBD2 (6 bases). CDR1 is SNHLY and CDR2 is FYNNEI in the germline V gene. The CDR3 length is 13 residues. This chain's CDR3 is CVSSETRAGELFF. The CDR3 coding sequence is TGTGTCAGCAGTGAGACTAGAGCCGGGGAGCTGTTTTTT.

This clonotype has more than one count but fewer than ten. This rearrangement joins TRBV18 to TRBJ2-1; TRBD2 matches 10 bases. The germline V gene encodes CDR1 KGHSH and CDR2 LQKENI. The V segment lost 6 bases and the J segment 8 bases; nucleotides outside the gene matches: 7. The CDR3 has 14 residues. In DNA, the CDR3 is TGTGCCAGCTCCCCGGGACTAGCGTCGCATGAGCAGTTCTTC. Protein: CASSPGLASHEQFF.

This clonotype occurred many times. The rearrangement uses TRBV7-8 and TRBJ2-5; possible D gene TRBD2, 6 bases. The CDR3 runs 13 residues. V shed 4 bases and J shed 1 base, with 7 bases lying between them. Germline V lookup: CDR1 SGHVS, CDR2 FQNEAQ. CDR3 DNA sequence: TGTGCCAGCAGCTGGGACTTCCAAGAGACCCAGTACTTC. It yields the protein CASSWDFQETQYF.

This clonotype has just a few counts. The CDR3 protein is CASSSSGAVQVEQYF. CDR3 DNA sequence: TGTGCCAGCAGTTCCTCGGGGGCGGTGCAGGTCGAGCAGTACTTC. The chain has TRBV28 and TRBJ2-7; the D call may be TRBD1 or TRBD2 (6 bases each). CDR1 and CDR2 (germline): MDHEN, SYDVKM. The CDR3 loop spans 15 amino acids. Trimming stripped 4 bases from V and 6 bases from J, with 19 bases between. Based on the CDR3 plus reference TRBV28 and TRBJ2-7, the full variable domain is DVKVTQSSRYLVKRTGEKVFLECVQDMDHENMFWYRQDPGLGLRLIYFSYDVKMKEKGDIPEGYSVSREKKERFSLILESASTNQTSMYLCASSSSGAVQVEQYFGPGTRLTVT.

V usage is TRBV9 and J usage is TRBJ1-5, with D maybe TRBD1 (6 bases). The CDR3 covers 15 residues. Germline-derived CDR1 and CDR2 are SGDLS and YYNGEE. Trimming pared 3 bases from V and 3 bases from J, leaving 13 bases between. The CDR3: CASSAESGDNQPQHF. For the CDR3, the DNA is TGTGCCAGCAGCGCAGAGTCAGGGGACAATCAGCCCCAGCATTTT.

CDR3 sequence (DNA): TGCGCCAGCAGCCAAGAGAGGACCCTCAGTCCCAGCACAGATACGCAGTATTTT. Protein sequence: CASSQERTLSPSTDTQYF. V usage is TRBV4-1 and J usage is TRBJ2-3, with D unresolved. The CDR3 has 18 amino acids. Germline-derived CDR1 and CDR2 are MGHRA and YSYEKL. V shed 0 bases and J shed 0 bases, with 16 bases lying between them.

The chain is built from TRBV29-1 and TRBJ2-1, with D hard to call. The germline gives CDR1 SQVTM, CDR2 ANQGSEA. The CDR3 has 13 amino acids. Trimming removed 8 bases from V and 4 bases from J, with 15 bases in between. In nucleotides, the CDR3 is TGCAGCCTCAAGGGCAGGCGGTACAATGAGCAGTTCTTC. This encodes CSLKGRRYNEQFF.

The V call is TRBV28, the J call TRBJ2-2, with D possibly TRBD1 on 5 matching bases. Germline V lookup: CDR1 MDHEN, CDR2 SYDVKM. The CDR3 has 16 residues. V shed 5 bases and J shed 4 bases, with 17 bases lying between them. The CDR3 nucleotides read TGTGCCAGCAGTCCCTCAAGGGGAAAGAGCACCGGGGAGCTGTTTTTT. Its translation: CASSPSRGKSTGELFF.

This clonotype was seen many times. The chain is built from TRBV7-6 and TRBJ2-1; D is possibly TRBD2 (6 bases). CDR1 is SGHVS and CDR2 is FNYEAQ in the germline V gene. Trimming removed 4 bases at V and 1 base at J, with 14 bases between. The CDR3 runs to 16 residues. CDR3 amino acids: CASSSQRRGSYNEQFF. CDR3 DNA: TGTGCCAGCAGCTCCCAGCGGAGGGGTTCCTACAATGAGCAGTTCTTC.

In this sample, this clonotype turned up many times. Here the CDR3 reads CASSLFPRGGAGNTIYF. Written as DNA, the CDR3 is TGTGCCAGCAGCTTGTTCCCCCGTGGGGGGGCTGGAAACACCATATATTTT. This chain uses TRBV7-2 with TRBJ1-3; D possibly corresponds to TRBD1 (5 bases). CDR1 and CDR2 (germline): SGHTA, FQGNSA. This CDR3 spans 17 amino acids. Between the trimmed V and J ends, which lost 3 bases and 2 bases, there was a span of 17 bases. The full variable domain, rest sourced from reference TRBV7-2 and TRBJ1-3, is GAGVSQSPSNKVTEKGKDVELRCDPISGHTALYWYRQSLGQGLEFLIYFQGNSAPDKSGLPSDRFSAERTGGSVSTLTIQRTQQEDSAVYLCASSLFPRGGAGNTIYFGEGSWLTVV.

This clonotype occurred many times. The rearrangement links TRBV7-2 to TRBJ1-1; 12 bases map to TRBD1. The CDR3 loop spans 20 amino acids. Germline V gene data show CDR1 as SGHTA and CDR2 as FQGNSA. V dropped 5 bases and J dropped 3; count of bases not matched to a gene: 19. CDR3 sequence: CASSPTLSGTGGARDTEAFF. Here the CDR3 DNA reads TGTGCCAGCAGCCCCACACTATCAGGGACAGGGGGCGCGAGGGACACTGAAGCTTTCTTT.

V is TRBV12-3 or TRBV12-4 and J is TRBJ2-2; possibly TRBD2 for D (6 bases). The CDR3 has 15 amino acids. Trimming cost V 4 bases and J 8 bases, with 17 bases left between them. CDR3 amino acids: CASSSGRGNKGELFF. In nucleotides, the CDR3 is TGTGCCAGCAGTTCCGGGCGGGGAAATAAGGGGGAGCTGTTTTTT.

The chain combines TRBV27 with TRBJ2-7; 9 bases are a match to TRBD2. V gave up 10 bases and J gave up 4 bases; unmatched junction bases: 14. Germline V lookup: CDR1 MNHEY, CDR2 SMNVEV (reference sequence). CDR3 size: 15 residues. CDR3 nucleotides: TGTGCCACCTTTTCCCCCAGCGGGAGGAATTACGAGCAGTACTTC. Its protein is CATFSPSGRNYEQYF.

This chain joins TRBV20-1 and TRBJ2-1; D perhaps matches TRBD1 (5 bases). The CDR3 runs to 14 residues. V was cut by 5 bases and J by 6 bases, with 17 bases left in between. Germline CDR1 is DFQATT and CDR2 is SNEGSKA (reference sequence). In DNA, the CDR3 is TGCAGTGCTCGCTACGGACAACGCCCCAATGAGCAGTTCTTC. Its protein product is CSARYGQRPNEQFF.

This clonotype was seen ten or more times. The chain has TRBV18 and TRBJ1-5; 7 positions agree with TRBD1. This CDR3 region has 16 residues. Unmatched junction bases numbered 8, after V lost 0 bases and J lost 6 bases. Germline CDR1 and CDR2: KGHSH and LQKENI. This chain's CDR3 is CASSPPSWQGVQPQHF. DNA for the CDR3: TGTGCCAGCTCACCACCGTCGTGGCAGGGGGTTCAGCCCCAGCATTTT.

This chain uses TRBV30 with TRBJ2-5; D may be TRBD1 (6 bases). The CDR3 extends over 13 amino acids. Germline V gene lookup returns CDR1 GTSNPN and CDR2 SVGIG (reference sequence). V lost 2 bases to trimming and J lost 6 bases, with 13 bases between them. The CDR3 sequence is CAWSMAGAKTQYF. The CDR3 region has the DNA TGTGCCTGGAGTATGGCAGGGGCAAAGACCCAGTACTTC. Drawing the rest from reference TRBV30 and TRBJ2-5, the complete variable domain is SQTIHQWPATLVQPVGSPLSLECTVEGTSNPNLYWYRQAAGRGLQLLFYSVGIGQISSEVPQNLSASRPQDRQFILSSKKLLLSDSGFYLCAWSMAGAKTQYFGPGTRLLVL.

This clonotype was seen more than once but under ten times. The CDR3 sequence is CSAPRRGYEHEQYF. For the CDR3, the DNA is TGCAGTGCTCCTCGGCGGGGGTATGAGCACGAGCAGTACTTC. The rearrangement links TRBV20-1 to TRBJ2-7, with 7 bases identical to TRBD2. Trimming took 5 bases from V and 5 from J; bases not matched to a gene: 12. Germline CDR1 DFQATT, CDR2 SNEGSKA (reference sequence). The CDR3 is 14 amino acids.

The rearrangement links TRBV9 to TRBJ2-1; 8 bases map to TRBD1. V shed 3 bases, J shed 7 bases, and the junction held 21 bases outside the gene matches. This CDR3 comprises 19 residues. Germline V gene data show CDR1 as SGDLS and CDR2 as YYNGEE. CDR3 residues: CASSAAGRLWTGKGNEQFF. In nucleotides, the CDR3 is TGTGCCAGCAGCGCCGCTGGGCGCCTTTGGACAGGGAAGGGGAATGAGCAGTTCTTC. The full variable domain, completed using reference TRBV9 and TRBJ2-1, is DSGVTQTPKHLITATGQRVTLRCSPRSGDLSVYWYQQSLDQGLQFLIQYYNGEERAKGNILERFSAQQFPDLHSELNLSSLELGDSALYFCASSAAGRLWTGKGNEQFFGPGTRLTVL.

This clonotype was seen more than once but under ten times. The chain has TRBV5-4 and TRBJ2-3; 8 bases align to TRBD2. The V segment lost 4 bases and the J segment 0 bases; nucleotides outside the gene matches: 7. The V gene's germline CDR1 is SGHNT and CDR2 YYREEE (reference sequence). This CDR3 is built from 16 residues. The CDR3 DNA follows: TGTGCCAGCAGCCCAAGCGGGAGCCTTAGCACAGATACGCAGTATTTT. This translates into CASSPSGSLSTDTQYF.

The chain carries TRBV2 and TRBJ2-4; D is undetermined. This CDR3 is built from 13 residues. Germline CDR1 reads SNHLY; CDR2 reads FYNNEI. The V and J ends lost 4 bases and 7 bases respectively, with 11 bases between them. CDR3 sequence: CASSVNLGNIQYF. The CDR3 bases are TGTGCCAGCAGTGTCAACTTAGGCAACATTCAGTACTTC. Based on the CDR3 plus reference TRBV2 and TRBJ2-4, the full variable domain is EPEVTQTPSHQVTQMGQEVILRCVPISNHLYFYWYRQILGQKVEFLVSFYNNEISEKSEIFDDQFSVERPDGSNFTLKIRSTKLEDSAMYFCASSVNLGNIQYFGAGTRLSVL.

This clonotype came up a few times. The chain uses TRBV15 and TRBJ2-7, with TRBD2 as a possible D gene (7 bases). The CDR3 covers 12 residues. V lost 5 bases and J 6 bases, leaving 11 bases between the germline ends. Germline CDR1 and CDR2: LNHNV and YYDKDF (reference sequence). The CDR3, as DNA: TGTGCCACCAGCTGGGGGGGGCCCGAGCAGTACTTC. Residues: CATSWGGPEQYF.

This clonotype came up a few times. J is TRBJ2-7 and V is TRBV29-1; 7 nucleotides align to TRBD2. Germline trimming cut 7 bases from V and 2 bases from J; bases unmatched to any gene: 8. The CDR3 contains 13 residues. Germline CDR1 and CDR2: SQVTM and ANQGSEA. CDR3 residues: CSARGTNAYEQYF. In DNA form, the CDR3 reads TGCAGCGCGCGAGGGACTAATGCCTACGAGCAGTACTTC.

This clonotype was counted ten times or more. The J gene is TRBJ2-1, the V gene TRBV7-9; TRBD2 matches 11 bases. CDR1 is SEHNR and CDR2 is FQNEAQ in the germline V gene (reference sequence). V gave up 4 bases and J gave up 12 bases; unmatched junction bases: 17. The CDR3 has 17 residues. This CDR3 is CASSSAPNSGRADRQFF. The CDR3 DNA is TGTGCCAGCAGCTCGGCACCCAATAGCGGGAGGGCCGATCGGCAGTTCTTC.

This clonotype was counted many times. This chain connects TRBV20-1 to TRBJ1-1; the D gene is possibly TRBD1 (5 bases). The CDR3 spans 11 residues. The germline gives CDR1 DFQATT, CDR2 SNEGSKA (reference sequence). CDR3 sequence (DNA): TGCTCGGGGGGAGTGAACACTGAAGCTTTCTTT. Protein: CSGGVNTEAFF.

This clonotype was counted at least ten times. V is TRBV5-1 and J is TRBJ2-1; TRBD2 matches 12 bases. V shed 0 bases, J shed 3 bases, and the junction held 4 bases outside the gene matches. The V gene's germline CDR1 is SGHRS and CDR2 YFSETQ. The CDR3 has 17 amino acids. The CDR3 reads CASSLVASGRDYNEQFF. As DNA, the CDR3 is TGCGCCAGCAGCTTGGTTGCTAGCGGGAGGGACTACAATGAGCAGTTCTTC.

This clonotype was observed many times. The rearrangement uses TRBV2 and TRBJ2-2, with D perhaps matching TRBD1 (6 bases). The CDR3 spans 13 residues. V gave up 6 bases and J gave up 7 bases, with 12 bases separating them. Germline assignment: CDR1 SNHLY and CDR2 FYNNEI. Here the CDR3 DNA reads TGTGCCAGCAGAAGCCAGGGGATCGGGGAGCTGTTTTTT. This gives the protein CASRSQGIGELFF.

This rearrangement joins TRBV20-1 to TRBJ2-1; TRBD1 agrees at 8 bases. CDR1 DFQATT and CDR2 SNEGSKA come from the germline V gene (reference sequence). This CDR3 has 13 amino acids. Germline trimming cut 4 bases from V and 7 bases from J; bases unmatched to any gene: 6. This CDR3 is CSATQGAGNEQFF. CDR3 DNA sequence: TGCAGTGCTACCCAGGGGGCCGGTAATGAGCAGTTCTTC.

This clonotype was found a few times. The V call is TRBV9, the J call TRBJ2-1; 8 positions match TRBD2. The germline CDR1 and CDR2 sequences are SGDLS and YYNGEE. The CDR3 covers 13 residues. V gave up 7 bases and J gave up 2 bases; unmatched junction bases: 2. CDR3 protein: CASAGGPYNEQFF. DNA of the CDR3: TGTGCCAGCGCGGGAGGACCCTACAATGAGCAGTTCTTC.

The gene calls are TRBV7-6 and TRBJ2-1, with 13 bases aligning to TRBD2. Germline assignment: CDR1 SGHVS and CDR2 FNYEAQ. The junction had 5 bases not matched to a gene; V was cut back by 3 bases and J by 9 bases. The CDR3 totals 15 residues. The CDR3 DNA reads TGTGCCAGCAGCTTTCGACTAGCGGGAGGCGTTGAGCAGTTCTTC. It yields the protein CASSFRLAGGVEQFF.

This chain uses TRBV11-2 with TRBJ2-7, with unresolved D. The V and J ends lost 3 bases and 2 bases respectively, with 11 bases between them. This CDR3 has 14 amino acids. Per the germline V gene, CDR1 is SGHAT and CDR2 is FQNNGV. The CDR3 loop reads CASSLDRSPYEQYF. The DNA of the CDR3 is TGTGCCAGCAGCTTGGATAGGTCCCCCTACGAGCAGTACTTC.